The entry below describes one T cell receptor beta chain. Antigen specificity is unknown. CD45RO negativity and positive selection for CCR7 defined naive CD8 cells, a population that excluded terminally differentiated effector memory CD45RA+ cells. The record originates from a study of shared clonotypes between healthy human individuals. Study-wide background: Donors, aged 18 to 49, were two women and a few men.

In germline, CDR1 is MDHEN, CDR2 SYDVKM. CDR3 length: 12 amino acids. Trimming at V came to 8 bases and at J to 8 bases, leaving 8 bases not matched to a gene. Sequencing was performed with immunoSEQ multiplex PCR; in TCRdb, only in-frame clones are kept and a portion is missing. In the table there are about 2 million clones, about 95% of which are singletons. Study-wide results and limits: Across subsets, estimated richness was generally greater for naive than for memory populations.

This TCR came from a man between 18 and 29 years old in good health. The chain has TRBV28 and TRBJ1-2; TRBD1 matches at 7 bases. The sequenced sample was naive CD8+ T cells sorted from blood. In nucleotides, the CDR3 is TGTGCCAGCGGTGACAGGGCGGGCGGCTACACCTTC. Translated: CASGDRAGGYTF.